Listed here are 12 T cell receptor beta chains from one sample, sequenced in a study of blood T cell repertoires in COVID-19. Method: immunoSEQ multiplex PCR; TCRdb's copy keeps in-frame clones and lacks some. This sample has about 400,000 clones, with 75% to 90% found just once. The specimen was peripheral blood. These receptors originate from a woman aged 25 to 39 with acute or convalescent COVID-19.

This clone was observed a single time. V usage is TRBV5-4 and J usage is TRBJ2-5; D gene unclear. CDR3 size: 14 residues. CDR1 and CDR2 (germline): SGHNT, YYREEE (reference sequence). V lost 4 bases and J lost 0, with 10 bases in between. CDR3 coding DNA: TGTGCCAGCAGCGTAATCGACTACCAAGAGACCCAGTACTTC. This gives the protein CASSVIDYQETQYF.

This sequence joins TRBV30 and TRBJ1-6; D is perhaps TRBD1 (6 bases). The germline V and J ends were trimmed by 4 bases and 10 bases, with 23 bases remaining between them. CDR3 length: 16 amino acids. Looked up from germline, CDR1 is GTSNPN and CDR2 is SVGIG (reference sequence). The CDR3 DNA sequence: TGTGCCTGGACTACGGACAGCCACCTAGGCGACTCACCCCTCCACTTT. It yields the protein CAWTTDSHLGDSPLHF.

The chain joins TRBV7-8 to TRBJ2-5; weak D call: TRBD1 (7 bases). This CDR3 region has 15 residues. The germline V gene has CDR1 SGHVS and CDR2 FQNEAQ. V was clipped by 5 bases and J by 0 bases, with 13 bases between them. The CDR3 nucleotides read TGTGCCAGCAGCCCGGCGGGACAGAACCAAGAGACCCAGTACTTC. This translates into CASSPAGQNQETQYF.

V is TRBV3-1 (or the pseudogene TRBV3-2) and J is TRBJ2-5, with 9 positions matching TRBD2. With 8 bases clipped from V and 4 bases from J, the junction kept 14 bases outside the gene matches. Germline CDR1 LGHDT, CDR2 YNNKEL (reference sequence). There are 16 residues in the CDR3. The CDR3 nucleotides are TGTGCCAGCGGACATGGAGCGGGGGGTATTTTAGAGACCCAGTACTTC. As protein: CASGHGAGGILETQYF.

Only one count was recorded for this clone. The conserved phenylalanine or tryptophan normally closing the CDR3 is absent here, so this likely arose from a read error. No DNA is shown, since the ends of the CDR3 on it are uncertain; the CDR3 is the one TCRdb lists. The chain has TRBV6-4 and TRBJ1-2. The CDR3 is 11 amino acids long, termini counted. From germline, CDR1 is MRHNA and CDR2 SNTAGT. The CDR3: CASSRDKVQPS.

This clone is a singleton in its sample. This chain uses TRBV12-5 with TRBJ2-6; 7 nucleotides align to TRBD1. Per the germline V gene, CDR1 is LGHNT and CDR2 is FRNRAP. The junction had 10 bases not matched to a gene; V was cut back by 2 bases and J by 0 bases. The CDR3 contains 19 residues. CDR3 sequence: CASGLSWGTDLSGANVLTF. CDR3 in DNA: TGTGCTAGTGGTTTGTCTTGGGGGACAGATCTCTCTGGGGCCAACGTCCTGACTTTC. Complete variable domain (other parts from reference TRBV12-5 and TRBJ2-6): DARVTQTPRHKVTEMGQEVTMRCQPILGHNTVFWYRQTMMQGLELLAYFRNRAPLDDSGMPKDRFSAEMPDATLATLKIQPSEPRDSAVYFCASGLSWGTDLSGANVLTFGAGSRLTVL.

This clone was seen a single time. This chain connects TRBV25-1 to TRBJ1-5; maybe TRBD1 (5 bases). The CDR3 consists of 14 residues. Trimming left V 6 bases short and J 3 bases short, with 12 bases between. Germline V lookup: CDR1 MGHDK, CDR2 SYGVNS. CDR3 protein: CASSDRSFNQPQHF. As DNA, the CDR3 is TGTGCCAGCAGCGACAGATCCTTCAATCAGCCCCAGCATTTT.

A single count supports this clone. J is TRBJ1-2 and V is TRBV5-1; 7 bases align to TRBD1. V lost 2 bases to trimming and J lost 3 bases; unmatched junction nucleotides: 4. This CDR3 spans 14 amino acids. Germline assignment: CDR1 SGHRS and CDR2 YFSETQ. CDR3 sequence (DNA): TGCGCCAGCAGCTTAAGGGGGCTGTACTATGGCTACACCTTC. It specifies CASSLRGLYYGYTF.

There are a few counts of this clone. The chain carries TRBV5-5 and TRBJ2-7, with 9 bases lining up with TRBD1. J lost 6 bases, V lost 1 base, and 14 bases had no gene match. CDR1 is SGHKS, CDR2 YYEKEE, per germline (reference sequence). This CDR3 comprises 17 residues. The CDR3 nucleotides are TGTGCCAGCAGCTTGCGAGGGGACAGGGACCCTTCTGGCGAGCAGTACTTC. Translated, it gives CASSLRGDRDPSGEQYF. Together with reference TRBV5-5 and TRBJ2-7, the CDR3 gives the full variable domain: DAGVTQSPTHLIKTRGQQVTLRCSPISGHKSVSWYQQVLGQGPQFIFQYYEKEERGRGNFPDRFSARQFPNYSSELNVNALLLGDSALYLCASSLRGDRDPSGEQYFGPGTRLTVT.

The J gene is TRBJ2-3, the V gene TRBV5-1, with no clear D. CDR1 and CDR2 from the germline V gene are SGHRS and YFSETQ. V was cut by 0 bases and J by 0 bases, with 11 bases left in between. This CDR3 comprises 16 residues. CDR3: CASSLGQDSSTDTQYF. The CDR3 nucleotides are TGCGCCAGCAGCTTGGGTCAGGATTCTAGCACAGATACGCAGTATTTT.

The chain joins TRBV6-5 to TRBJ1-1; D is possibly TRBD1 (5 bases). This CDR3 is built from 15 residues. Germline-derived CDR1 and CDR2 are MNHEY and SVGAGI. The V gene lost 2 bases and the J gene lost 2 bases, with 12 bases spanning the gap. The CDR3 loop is CASSYVAGLNTEAFF. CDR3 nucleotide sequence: TGTGCCAGCAGTTACGTAGCGGGGCTTAACACTGAAGCTTTCTTT.

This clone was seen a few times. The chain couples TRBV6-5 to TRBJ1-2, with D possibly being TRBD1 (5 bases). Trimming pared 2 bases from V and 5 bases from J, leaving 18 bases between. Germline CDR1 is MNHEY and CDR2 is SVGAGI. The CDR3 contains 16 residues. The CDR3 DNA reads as TGTGCCAGCAGTTACGAAAGAACGGCAGGGACTTATGGCTACACCTTC. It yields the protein CASSYERTAGTYGYTF.